The 6 T cell receptor beta chains given below trace back to one sample, sequenced in a study of neoadjuvant anti-PD-1 for oral cavity cancer. Profiling relied on immunoSEQ multiplex PCR, and the TCRdb table lists in-frame clones only, not all of them. This sample yields some 15,000 clones, of which 67% are seen a single time; around 2.6% belongs to the top ten. The sample here was PBMCs, taken before nivolumab (anti-PD-1) treatment. The receptors were gathered from a person aged 40 to 85 with oral cavity squamous cell carcinoma.

This chain connects TRBV6-5 to TRBJ2-3; D remains unclear. This CDR3 comprises 13 residues. CDR1 is MNHEY, CDR2 SVGAGI, per germline. Trimming left V 5 bases short and J 5 bases short, with 11 bases between. CDR3 sequence: CASSQIKGDTQYF. The CDR3 region has the DNA TGTGCCAGCAGTCAAATCAAGGGAGATACGCAGTATTTT.

The chain is built from TRBV27 and TRBJ1-2; 10 bases are shared with TRBD1. Unmatched junction bases numbered 7, after V lost 5 bases and J lost 7 bases. There are 14 residues in the CDR3. Germline CDR1 and CDR2: MNHEY and SMNVEV (reference sequence). The CDR3 DNA follows: TGTGCCAGCAGTCCCGGACAGGGGGTCGGTGGCTACACCTTC. Translation gives CASSPGQGVGGYTF.

The V call is TRBV10-3, the J call TRBJ2-5; D might be TRBD2 (6 bases). The CDR3 loop spans 14 amino acids. Germline V gives CDR1 ENHRY, CDR2 SYGVKD. The V end lost 11 bases, the J end lost 2 bases, and 18 bases lay between the germline ends. The chain's CDR3 is CASCVGSGQETQYF. CDR3 DNA sequence: TGTGCCTCTTGCGTGGGTAGCGGACAAGAGACCCAGTACTTC.

A few counts support this clone. This chain uses TRBV30 with TRBJ1-1; D unclear. V dropped 1 base and J dropped 1 base, with 16 bases sitting between them. The CDR3 covers 16 residues. CDR1 is GTSNPN, CDR2 SVGIG, per germline (reference sequence). CDR3 loop: CAWSATDLTPNTEAFF. The CDR3 DNA is TGTGCCTGGAGTGCCACCGACTTGACACCGAACACTGAAGCTTTCTTT. The variable domain in full, completed from reference TRBV30 and TRBJ1-1, reads SQTIHQWPATLVQPVGSPLSLECTVEGTSNPNLYWYRQAAGRGLQLLFYSVGIGQISSEVPQNLSASRPQDRQFILSSKKLLLSDSGFYLCAWSATDLTPNTEAFFGQGTRLTVV.

The rearrangement joins TRBV6-4 to TRBJ2-6; unclear D gene. The CDR3 has 15 amino acids. Trimming stripped 0 bases from V and 0 bases from J, with 3 bases between. In germline, CDR1 is MRHNA, CDR2 SNTAGT. CDR3 DNA: TGTGCCAGCAGTGACTCCAGCTCTGGGGCCAACGTCCTGACTTTC. Translation gives CASSDSSSGANVLTF.

The chain links TRBV7-9 to TRBJ1-2, with TRBD1 matching 7 bases. V shed 1 base and J 4 bases; nucleotides not matched to a gene: 3. From germline, CDR1 is SEHNR and CDR2 FQNEAQ (reference sequence). The CDR3 has 14 amino acids. The CDR3 loop reads CASSLGTGPYGYTF. As DNA, the CDR3 is TGTGCCAGCAGCTTAGGGACAGGCCCCTATGGCTACACCTTC.